This T cell receptor beta chain comes out of a study of regulatory T cells in long-lasting Graves disease (dated by TCRdb to the early 2020s). Some background on the complete study: Antithyroid drugs had been taken for less than 3 months by newly diagnosed Graves' disease patients. Persistent Graves' disease patients were compared with newly diagnosed Graves' disease patients by peripheral blood TCR sequencing and RNA sequencing. The study was registered as a clinical trial and conducted in China. A total of 33 samples underwent TCR sequencing, from roughly 13 patients with persistent Graves' disease and 20 or so patients with newly diagnosed Graves' disease. What the authors observed across the whole study: Patients with persistent disease shared more public clonotypes (around 2,700) than newly diagnosed patients did (approximately 990). Only peripheral blood was studied, because thyroid tissue, the primary lesion, was inaccessible. Preferential use of TRBV28, TRBJ1-2 and TRBJ2-5 was observed in persistent disease, whereas TRBV20-1 and TRBJ2-1 were favored in newly diagnosed disease. The small sample size was acknowledged by the authors as a limitation that may reduce accuracy. Lower TCR Shannon entropy and fewer highly expanded clones were observed in persistent Graves' disease patients than in newly diagnosed patients, which suggested clonal expansion. Sequencing and analysis were limited to the TCR beta chain.

The label giving this sample's time point can be read as: newly diagnosed GD, antithyroid drugs for less than 3 months. For both TCR sequencing and RNA sequencing, RNA was extracted from PBMCs using TRIzol. Graves' disease was diagnosed according to American Thyroid Association guidelines. Recruitment of patients was carried out at an endocrinology department in Xi'an, China. From each patient, approximately 10 milliliters of peripheral blood was collected into an EDTA anticoagulant tube. Ficoll Paque Plus density gradient separation was used to isolate PBMCs, and no further T cell sorting was done. An Agilent 2100 Bioanalyzer and agarose gel were used to check RNA quality, while a NanoDrop 2000 measured RNA concentration. Reading the germline V gene gives CDR1 MNHNS and CDR2 SASEGT. Spanning cysteine to phenylalanine, the CDR3 consists of 14 amino acids. The sequence is cut down to CDR3 DNA, 42 bases in frame from base 1. Ends trimmed: V by 6 bases, J by 4 bases; bases unmatched to a gene: 4.

Concerning this clonotype itself: Its cognate antigen has yet to be identified. Per-base quality was not reported, and no clone a single base away is much larger than it.

The protocol used for the library was multiplex PCR. TCRdb names Illumina HiSeq 4000 as the instrument used. CDR3 regions were amplified by Arm-PCR with iRepertoire HTBI primers to construct TCR beta libraries. Before sequencing, the PCR products went through gel purification. The source study handled its data this way. Gene usage analysis of CDR3 amino acid clonotypes used the 60 to 80 TRBV and 14 to 15 TRBJ segments found across samples. COPE and FqMerger were used to merge the filtered high-quality paired reads into contigs. Contigs were aligned with BLAST to IMGT TRBV, TRBD and TRBJ reference genes, and CDR3 was defined per IMGT. Any clonotype with a frequency above 0.1% was counted as a highly expanded clone. Shannon entropy was used to measure repertoire diversity, and the Gini coefficient was used to measure V-J evenness. A clonotype found in more than one individual was treated as public. TCRdb reran the public reads through fastp at Q25 and MiXCR, keeping productive beta chains. Under each unique CDR3 protein, matching rows form one entry showing the most common genes and DNA. TCRdb, not the original authors, processed these V and J calls. This sample gives hundreds of thousands of distinct CDR3 sequences in total; around 17% of them show up just once. The ten largest account for about 20% of the sample.

The same sample was also studied in work on T cells in Graves' hyperthyroidism and ophthalmopathy. Taken from the second paper: A patient counted as having stable Graves' hyperthyroidism if no progression to ophthalmopathy occurred over 18 months of follow-up. Hyperthyroidism patients were aged 18 to 65 years and newly diagnosed, with disease duration of less than 2 months. Patients with uncontrolled infections, other autoimmune diseases, pregnancy or lactation were excluded. Clinical symptoms, serum thyroxine and TRAb, thyroid ultrasound, and orbital computed tomography formed the basis for the diagnoses. A first-round RT-PCR of the TCR CDR3 used the HTBI primer set with the Qiagen OneStep RT-PCR kit. Most expanded thyroid clonotypes (frequency above 0.001) were also found in blood, which suggests that blood repertoires may mirror thyroid immune responses. A 13 V-J signature model separated ophthalmopathy from stable hyperthyroidism, with approximately 86% sensitivity and 81.08% specificity in cross-validation and 80%/75% in testing. In validation, the model predicted progression to ophthalmopathy a median of approximately 6.3 months before onset, with about 64% sensitivity and roughly 79% specificity. TCR V-J signatures able to tell the groups apart were searched for in a discovery cohort of 100 patients, of whom over 40 had Graves' ophthalmopathy and some 60 had stable Graves' hyperthyroidism. Prospective prediction of ophthalmopathy was tested in an independent validation cohort of approximately 19 hyperthyroidism patients and 15 to 17 patients who later progressed to ophthalmopathy. The 100 or so discovery patients were randomly divided into training and test sets at a 7:3 ratio. The study also compared thyroid tissue and blood T-cell repertoires from over 5 Graves' hyperthyroidism patients. After blood sampling, hyperthyroidism patients were treated with methimazole at a starting dose of 30 mg daily, and ophthalmopathy patients were treated with high-dose intravenous methylprednisolone. The libraries were constructed in a second round of multiplex PCR and then size-selected and purified. Libraries were sequenced paired-end with 100 bp reads on an Illumina HiSeq2000. Raw data were processed with SOAPnuke, discarding reads with adapters, uncalled bases, mean Phred below 15, or no exact constant-primer or identifier match. COPE v1.2.5 was used to merge high-quality paired reads, and clonotypes were defined as unique nucleotide sequences. MiTCR v1.1 was used to align clonotypes to the IMGT TRBV, TRBD and TRBJ reference segments. Only V-J combinations with frequency above 0.0001, covering about 99% of repertoires, were analysed. A TCS score was defined as the ratio between F50 (clonal expansion) and ExV (chaos), using BLOSUM62-based TCRdist between CDR3 peptides within each V-J. Welch's t-statistics and random forest reduced approximately 520 V-J features to under 15, which were used in a naive Bayes classifier (R e1071). Sample size was not statistically predetermined, and investigators were not blinded to group allocation. The paper describes TCR Vbeta CDR3 sequencing of around 140 peripheral blood samples, made up of 43 ophthalmopathy patients, around 73 hyperthyroidism patients and some 17 progressor patients.

The sample here was peripheral blood mononuclear cells (PBMCs), taken at new diagnosis, from a patient treated with antithyroid drugs. The receptor was derived from a woman in her 30s with Graves disease. Donor details come from another sample of the same person, matched by shared clones. The chain was built from TRBV6-1 and TRBJ1-2, with 11 middle bases fitting TRBD1. The nucleotides are TGTGCCAGCAGCCCCGGGACAGGGGGCTATGGCTACACCTTC. This codes for CASSPGTGGYGYTF.